These 18 T cell receptor beta chains were all obtained from the same sample, sequenced in a study of T cells in Graves' hyperthyroidism and ophthalmopathy. The CDR3 regions of TCR beta were amplified from RNA transcripts. RT-PCR in the first round (using the HTBI primer set) targeted the TCR CDR3. One entry per CDR3 protein, called by TCRdb with MiXCR from the multiplex PCR reads. The sample has approximately 600,000 distinct CDR3 sequences, less than 25% seen once. Sequencing was done on a sample of blood. These receptors all stem from a man in his thirties or forties with Graves' ophthalmopathy.

The rearrangement uses TRBV12-3 or TRBV12-4 and TRBJ1-5; D is perhaps TRBD1 (5 bases). Trimming stripped 5 bases from V and 3 bases from J, with 14 bases between. CDR3 length: 15 residues. In DNA, the CDR3 is TGTGCCAGCAGTGGTGGGGGGGGGACCAATCAGCCCCAGCATTTT. Translating it yields CASSGGGGTNQPQHF.

This rearrangement joins TRBV15 to TRBJ2-7, with TRBD2 matching 11 bases. Germline V CDR1 and CDR2: LNHNV, YYDKDF (reference sequence). J gave up 5 bases and V 5 bases, and 5 bases lay outside the gene matches. The CDR3 has 14 amino acids. CDR3 residues: CATSVLLAGDEQYF. CDR3 bases: TGTGCCACCAGCGTACTACTAGCGGGAGACGAGCAGTACTTC.

This clonotype was recorded many times. This chain connects TRBV30 to TRBJ1-5; 8 bases fit TRBD1. Unmatched junction bases numbered 9, after V lost 0 bases and J lost 5 bases. The CDR3 is 16 amino acids. Germline CDR1 reads GTSNPN; CDR2 reads SVGIG (reference sequence). CDR3 loop: CAWSVLRPGGHQPQHF. Here the CDR3 DNA reads TGTGCCTGGAGTGTCCTCCGCCCAGGGGGCCATCAGCCCCAGCATTTT.

This sequence joins TRBV3-1 and TRBJ2-7; D is unclear. The CDR3 contains 15 residues. The germline gives CDR1 LGHDT, CDR2 YNNKEL (reference sequence). The ends were cut back, 1 base at V and 4 bases at J, with 14 bases in the middle. The CDR3 region is CASSQGRRAGYEQYF. CDR3 nucleotide sequence: TGTGCCAGCAGCCAAGGTCGCCGGGCCGGATACGAGCAGTACTTC.

This clonotype appeared many times. The J gene is TRBJ2-1, the V gene TRBV11-3, with 8 bases lining up with TRBD2. Germline values: CDR1 SGHNT, CDR2 YENEEA. J was trimmed by 2 bases and V by 9 bases; bases with no gene match: 0. The CDR3 is 12 amino acids. As DNA, the CDR3 is TGTGCCAGTAGCGGGACCTACAATGAGCAGTTCTTC. Its translation is CASSGTYNEQFF.

This clonotype was counted at least ten times. V gene TRBV12-5 combines with J gene TRBJ1-1; a possible D gene is TRBD1 (5 bases). The CDR3 sequence is 17 residues long. The germline V gene encodes CDR1 LGHNT and CDR2 FRNRAP. The V end was cut by 1 base, the J end by 2 bases, with 17 bases between. The CDR3 nucleotides are TGTGCTAGTGGTTTGGCATCTACAGGATTAGAAAACACTGAAGCTTTCTTT. It specifies CASGLASTGLENTEAFF.

This clonotype appeared a few times. The rearrangement joins TRBV18 to TRBJ2-1; D may be TRBD2 (7 bases). Germline CDR1 KGHSH, CDR2 LQKENI. This CDR3 is built from 16 residues. V shed 0 bases and J shed 1 base, with 10 bases lying between them. CDR3 DNA: TGTGCCAGCTCACCACCGGGAGGGGGGTCCTACAATGAGCAGTTCTTC. Amino acids: CASSPPGGGSYNEQFF.

This clonotype was counted only a few times. CDR3 in amino acids: CASSSLAVSTDTQYF. In nucleotides, the CDR3 is TGTGCCAGCAGCTCTCTAGCGGTTAGCACAGATACGCAGTATTTT. V gene TRBV5-6 combines with J gene TRBJ2-3, with TRBD2 matching 7 bases. Trimming took 3 bases from V and 0 from J; bases not matched to a gene: 4. Germline CDR1 is SGHDT and CDR2 is YYEEEE. There are 15 residues in the CDR3.

Note on this clonotype: A much bigger clone sits one base away, suggesting this may be a read error. The rearrangement links TRBV6-1 to TRBJ2-1; 8 bases are shared with TRBD2. J lost 2 bases, V lost 5 bases, and 5 bases had no gene match. This CDR3 is 15 amino acids long. Germline CDR1 and CDR2: MNHNS and SASEGT. The CDR3 loop is CASSISGVPYNEQFF. In nucleotides, the CDR3 is TGTGCCAGCAGTATTAGCGGGGTCCCCTACAATGAGCAGTTCTTC.

The chain is built from TRBV19 and TRBJ2-7; TRBD2 is a possible D gene (6 bases). The CDR3 covers 16 residues. Trimming stripped 5 bases from V and 0 bases from J, with 17 bases between. The germline CDR1 and CDR2 sequences are LNHDA and SQIVND (reference sequence). The CDR3 loop is CASSPISAGSSYEQYF. Written as DNA, the CDR3 is TGTGCCAGTAGTCCCATCTCCGCCGGGAGCTCCTACGAGCAGTACTTC.

This clonotype appeared a single time. The gene calls are TRBV7-2 and TRBJ1-4; D gene ambiguous. Trimming shortened V by 4 bases and J by 9 bases, and 3 bases separated the two germline ends. This CDR3 is built from 10 residues. From germline, CDR1 is SGHTA and CDR2 FQGNSA. CDR3 amino acids: CASSSKKLFF. The CDR3 coding sequence is TGTGCCAGCAGCTCTAAAAAACTGTTTTTT.

The rearrangement links TRBV13 to TRBJ1-2; D is undetermined. CDR1 and CDR2 from the germline V gene are PRHDT and FYEKMQ (reference sequence). This CDR3 contains 14 residues. Between the trimmed V and J ends, which lost 5 bases and 4 bases, there was a span of 14 bases. The CDR3 loop is CASSLQGPGYGYTF. CDR3 DNA: TGTGCCAGCAGCCTACAAGGGCCAGGCTATGGCTACACCTTC.

The chain has TRBV7-8 and TRBJ1-3, with 8 bases that match TRBD1. Germline CDR1 SGHVS, CDR2 FQNEAQ. The V segment lost 1 base and the J segment 0 bases; nucleotides outside the gene matches: 5. The CDR3 runs 17 residues. The CDR3 is CASSLGGTGASGNTIYF. The DNA of the CDR3 is TGTGCCAGCAGCTTAGGAGGGACAGGAGCCTCTGGAAACACCATATATTTT.

This clonotype was seen at least ten times. The chain is built from TRBV30 and TRBJ2-1, with 11 bases that match TRBD1. V gave up 2 bases and J gave up 6 bases; unmatched junction bases: 3. The CDR3 contains 14 residues. Per germline, CDR1 GTSNPN and CDR2 SVGIG (reference sequence). The chain's CDR3 is CAWSTGTGGNEQFF. The CDR3 DNA is TGTGCCTGGAGTACCGGGACAGGGGGCAATGAGCAGTTCTTC. Complete variable domain (other parts from reference TRBV30 and TRBJ2-1): SQTIHQWPATLVQPVGSPLSLECTVEGTSNPNLYWYRQAAGRGLQLLFYSVGIGQISSEVPQNLSASRPQDRQFILSSKKLLLSDSGFYLCAWSTGTGGNEQFFGPGTRLTVL.

This sequence joins TRBV7-9 and TRBJ2-6; 10 bases align to TRBD1. The CDR3 extends over 17 amino acids. Trimming took 7 bases from V and 0 from J; bases not matched to a gene: 6. CDR1 SEHNR and CDR2 FQNEAQ come from the germline V gene (reference sequence). The CDR3 here is CASTQGTGVSGANVLTF. The CDR3 DNA reads as TGTGCCAGCACCCAGGGGACAGGGGTCTCTGGGGCCAACGTCCTGACTTTC.

This clonotype was seen ten or more times. The rearrangement uses TRBV7-3 and TRBJ1-1; no definite D call. This CDR3 has 13 amino acids. The V end lost 1 base, the J end lost 4 bases, and 7 bases lay between the germline ends. Germline-derived CDR1 and CDR2 are SGHTA and FQGTGA. The CDR3 protein is CASSLMRGTEAFF. CDR3 sequence (DNA): TGTGCCAGCAGCTTAATGCGGGGCACTGAAGCTTTCTTT.

V gene TRBV30 combines with J gene TRBJ2-6, with D possibly being TRBD1 (5 bases). This CDR3 is 16 amino acids long. CDR1 and CDR2 (germline): GTSNPN, SVGIG (reference sequence). Trimming stripped 0 bases from V and 4 bases from J, with 13 bases between. The CDR3 DNA reads TGTGCCTGGAGTGTAAACGCAGGGTCCGGGGCCAACGTCCTGACTTTC. Translating gives CAWSVNAGSGANVLTF.

This sequence joins TRBV5-1 and TRBJ2-1, with 14 bases fitting TRBD2. CDR1 SGHRS and CDR2 YFSETQ come from the germline V gene. This CDR3 has 15 amino acids. V shed 4 bases, J shed 7 bases, and the junction held 4 bases outside the gene matches. The CDR3 sequence is CASSEGLAGANEQFF. The DNA of the CDR3 is TGCGCCAGCAGCGAGGGACTAGCGGGAGCTAATGAGCAGTTCTTC.